A selection of T cell receptor beta chains follows, all from one sample in a study of blood T cell repertoires in COVID-19. Sequencing used immunoSEQ multiplex PCR; TCRdb keeps in-frame clones, though not all of them. The repertoire has 150,000 to 200,000 clones, about 81% of them found once; the top ten carry approximately 10%. Sequencing was performed on peripheral blood. Source of these receptors: a woman aged 80 or over with COVID-19, enrolled during active disease. The CDR3 runs from the conserved cysteine through the conserved F or W. A D gene is named only where the DNA matches it firmly. A row's size may be missing; if present it is once, few, many or a size class.

NA	TRBV5-6	TRBJ1-5	NA	TGTGCCAGCAGCTTGGGCGGGGTTCAGCCCCAGCATTTT	CASSLGGVQPQHF
NA	TRBV13	TRBJ2-5	NA	TGTGCCAGCAGCTTGGGCTTCCAAGAGACCCAGTACTTC	CASSLGFQETQYF
NA	TRBV29-1	TRBJ1-5	NA	TGCAGCGTCGGCCTAGACAGCAATCAGCCCCAGCATTTT	CSVGLDSNQPQHF
NA	TRBV21-1	TRBJ1-2	few	TGTGCCAGCCCCAGGGGCTATGGCTACACCTTC	CASPRGYGYTF
NA	TRBV10-3	TRBJ2-7	NA	TGTGCCATCAGGGGCGATGGGGGGGACAACGAGCAGTACTTC	CAIRGDGGDNEQYF
TRBD2	TRBV10-3	TRBJ2-1	NA	TGTGCCATCAGTGGACTCGGGACTAGCGGGAGTGAATCGGTTTACAATGAGCAGTTCTTC	CAISGLGTSGSESVYNEQFF
NA	TRBV18	TRBJ1-1	many	TGTGCCAGCTCCCCGCTCTCGAGGGACACTGAAGCTTTCTTT	CASSPLSRDTEAFF
NA	TRBV7-6	TRBJ1-1	NA	TGTGCCAGCAGCTTAGACGGCAGGGTGGGTGGCGGCACTGAAGCTTTCTTT	CASSLDGRVGGGTEAFF
NA	TRBV6-5	TRBJ2-7	NA	TGTGCCAGCAGTTACAACCGGGGGTACGAGCAGTACTTC	CASSYNRGYEQYF
TRBD1	TRBV3-1/TRBV3-2	TRBJ1-1	NA	TGTGCCAGCAGCCAGGGACAGGGAGGGACTGAAGCTTTCTTT	CASSQGQGGTEAFF
TRBD1	TRBV30	TRBJ2-7	once	TGTGCCTGGACCCGGACAGGGTTGGAGTGGGACGAGCAGTACTTC	CAWTRTGLEWDEQYF
NA	TRBV19	TRBJ1-2	once	TGTGCCAGTAGTATCCAGGCCCTTAACTATGGCTACACCTTC	CASSIQALNYGYTF
TRBD1	TRBV19	TRBJ2-2	once	TGTGCCAGTAGTATGGGGCAGGGGGCCTCCGGGGAGCTGTTTTTT	CASSMGQGASGELFF
NA	TRBV11-3	TRBJ1-4	NA	TGTGCCAGCAGCCCGGGGGGCGCGGTAGAAAAACTGTTTTTT	CASSPGGAVEKLFF
TRBD1	TRBV9	TRBJ2-1	NA	TGTGCCAGCAGCTTAAGACAGGGGCACTCCAATGAGCAGTTCTTC	CASSLRQGHSNEQFF
NA	TRBV2	TRBJ1-4	NA	TGTGCCAGCAGTCTGACTGTTTATAATGAAAAACTGTTTTTT	CASSLTVYNEKLFF
NA	TRBV11-2	TRBJ1-5	NA	TGTGCCAGCAGCTTAGTATCAGGTCAGCCCCAGCATTTT	CASSLVSGQPQHF
TRBD1	TRBV7-9	TRBJ1-2	NA	TGTGCCAGCAGCTTAACGGGAGGGGGCCAAGGCTACACCTTC	CASSLTGGGQGYTF
NA	TRBV16	TRBJ1-1	NA	TGTGCCAGCAGCCAATCGAGTGGGTCGGGAACTGAAGCTTTCTTT	CASSQSSGSGTEAFF
NA	TRBV19	TRBJ2-3	NA	TGTGCCAGTAGTATACCGTCCGATACGCAGTATTTT	CASSIPSDTQYF
NA	TRBV2	TRBJ2-1	NA	TGTGCCAGCAGTGCCTCAGGGGCTGGGGTCTTGGGGGAGCAGTTCTTC	CASSASGAGVLGEQFF
NA	TRBV5-8	TRBJ2-7	NA	TGTGCCAGCAGCTTGTATCCCTACGAGCAGTACTTC	CASSLYPYEQYF
NA	TRBV7-9	TRBJ2-1	NA	TGTGCCAGCAGACAAACCGGCCGGGGAGAGTACAATGAGCAGTTCTTC	CASRQTGRGEYNEQFF
TRBD2	TRBV5-1	TRBJ2-3	NA	TGCGCCAGCAGTTATAGCGGGGGGGCCCCAGATACGCAGTATTTT	CASSYSGGAPDTQYF
NA	TRBV5-1	TRBJ2-7	NA	TGCGCCAGCATTCAGGCCTACGAGCAGTACTTC	CASIQAYEQYF
TRBD1	TRBV20-1	TRBJ1-3	once	TGCAGTGCTAGTAAAGGGGGCTCGGACACCATATATTTT	CSASKGGSDTIYF